The 32 T cell receptor beta chains given below trace back to one sample, sequenced in a study of shared clonotypes between healthy human individuals. Only in-frame clones appear in the TCRdb table, and some are missing; sequencing was by immunoSEQ multiplex PCR. There are around 1.9 million clones in the sample; roughly 91% occur only once, and more than 1.5% lies in the top ten. Positively selected for CCR7, the CD45RO-negative cells used as naive CD8 cells excluded terminally differentiated effector memory CD45RA+ cells. The sequencing sample was made of naive CD8+ T cells from PBMCs. These receptors were collected from a man aged 18 to 30 in good health. Some clones in this sample may be carry-over from other donors' samples.

V gene TRBV19 combines with J gene TRBJ2-7, with TRBD1 identical over 7 bases. The CDR3 covers 14 residues. Trimming took 7 bases from V and 6 from J; bases not matched to a gene: 12. Germline V gene data show CDR1 as LNHDA and CDR2 as SQIVND (reference sequence). The CDR3 protein is CASTQGLTGAEQYF. CDR3 nucleotides: TGTGCCAGTACCCAGGGGCTAACAGGGGCCGAGCAGTACTTC.

V is TRBV27 and J is TRBJ2-4, with D unclear. Deletions cut 8 bases from V and 9 bases from J, with 14 bases between. Germline CDR1 reads MNHEY; CDR2 reads SMNVEV (reference sequence). The CDR3 length is 12 residues. Written as DNA, the CDR3 is TGTGCCAGCCGTTCCCAGATGGGCATTCAGTACTTC. This translates into CASRSQMGIQYF.

This clone was recorded a few times. In the same sample, other DNA sequences code for this CDR3. The chain is built from TRBV29-1 and TRBJ1-1; no clear D. The germline V gene has CDR1 SQVTM and CDR2 ANQGSEA. The CDR3 is 11 residues long. V was shortened by 4 bases and J by 0 bases, with 3 bases between the two germline ends. The CDR3 spells CSVGVNTEAFF. CDR3 DNA sequence: TGCAGCGTTGGAGTGAACACTGAAGCTTTCTTT.

The V call is TRBV30, the J call TRBJ1-6; perhaps TRBD1 as D (6 bases). CDR3 size: 13 residues. The V gene's germline CDR1 is GTSNPN and CDR2 SVGIG (reference sequence). V lost 8 bases and J lost 6, with 14 bases in between. The CDR3 DNA is TGTGCCGGCTTTACAGGGTCTAATTCACCCCTCCACTTT. Amino acid sequence: CAGFTGSNSPLHF.

This chain uses TRBV28 with TRBJ2-7; D possibly corresponds to TRBD1 (6 bases). The germline V gene encodes CDR1 MDHEN and CDR2 SYDVKM. This CDR3 has 13 amino acids. The ends were cut back, 3 bases at V and 6 bases at J, with 12 bases in the middle. CDR3 sequence (DNA): TGTGCCAGCAGTTTGACAGGCCCCAGCGAGCAGTACTTC. As protein: CASSLTGPSEQYF.

The rearrangement joins TRBV9 to TRBJ2-7, with TRBD1 matching over 7 bases. V dropped 4 bases and J dropped 3; count of bases not matched to a gene: 13. Germline CDR1 SGDLS, CDR2 YYNGEE. The CDR3 runs to 16 residues. CDR3 sequence reads: CASSPSRGQIDYEQYF. CDR3 DNA sequence: TGTGCCAGCAGCCCAAGCCGGGGACAGATCGACTACGAGCAGTACTTC.

The CDR3 spells CASSLRVAGIYEQYF. The DNA for the CDR3 is TGTGCCAGCAGCCTCCGTGTAGCGGGGATCTACGAGCAGTACTTC. The gene calls are TRBV9 and TRBJ2-7; 8 nucleotides agree with TRBD2. CDR3 size: 15 residues. Germline trimming cut 4 bases from V and 3 bases from J; bases unmatched to any gene: 9. Per germline, CDR1 SGDLS and CDR2 YYNGEE.

Comments on this clone: The identical CDR3 is also encoded by other nucleotide sequences in the sample. The chain carries TRBV29-1 and TRBJ2-7; no firm D call. Deletions cut 5 bases from V and 3 bases from J, with 8 bases between. CDR1 and CDR2 (germline): SQVTM, ANQGSEA. The CDR3 runs 11 residues. The CDR3 region is CSVLRSYEQYF. In DNA, the CDR3 is TGCAGCGTTCTAAGGAGCTACGAGCAGTACTTC.

The chain employs TRBV27 and TRBJ2-5, with 9 bases fitting TRBD2. The CDR3 is made up of 18 amino acids. V lost 5 bases, J lost 5 bases, and 18 bases stayed unmatched. Germline-derived CDR1 and CDR2 are MNHEY and SMNVEV (reference sequence). For the CDR3, the DNA is TGTGCCAGCAGTGAGATAGAGGGACTAGCACGGGTAACGGAGACCCAGTACTTC. Its translation is CASSEIEGLARVTETQYF.

The chain carries TRBV11-2 and TRBJ2-3; no reliable D call. V lost 2 bases and J lost 2, with 5 bases in between. The CDR3 consists of 13 residues. Germline CDR1 reads SGHAT; CDR2 reads FQNNGV. CDR3 region: CASSLSSTDTQYF. CDR3 bases: TGTGCCAGCAGCTTAAGTTCCACAGATACGCAGTATTTT.

This clone was recorded a few times. The chain employs TRBV28 and TRBJ2-7, with 9 nucleotides matching TRBD1. Germline trimming cut 5 bases from V and 7 bases from J; bases unmatched to any gene: 9. The CDR3 covers 14 residues. Germline V lookup: CDR1 MDHEN, CDR2 SYDVKM. The CDR3 nucleotides are TGTGCCAGCAGTCTTAGGACAGGGGCGGATGAGCAGTACTTC. Its protein is CASSLRTGADEQYF.

The V gene is TRBV9, the J gene TRBJ2-3; TRBD2 is a possible D gene (6 bases). The CDR3 covers 14 residues. Trimming stripped 2 bases from V and 5 bases from J, with 12 bases between. Per germline, CDR1 SGDLS and CDR2 YYNGEE. This CDR3 reads CASSVWRDVDTQYF. CDR3 in DNA: TGTGCCAGCAGCGTTTGGCGGGATGTAGATACGCAGTATTTT.

The chain uses TRBV19 and TRBJ2-1; D remains ambiguous. The CDR3 consists of 15 residues. V was cut by 3 bases and J by 3 bases, with 12 bases left in between. Germline V gene sequence: CDR1 LNHDA, CDR2 SQIVND (reference sequence). The CDR3 DNA reads as TGTGCCAGTAGTATGCCTGGCGGTTACTACAATGAGCAGTTCTTC. Amino acids: CASSMPGGYYNEQFF.

This clone was recorded once. The chain uses TRBV11-3 and TRBJ1-1; 9 bases agree with TRBD1. The CDR3 contains 15 residues. Germline V gene sequence: CDR1 SGHNT, CDR2 YENEEA. Trimming took 5 bases from V and 0 from J; bases not matched to a gene: 4. The CDR3 sequence: CASSRRTGVNTEAFF. The CDR3 DNA follows: TGTGCCAGCAGCCGACGGACAGGGGTGAACACTGAAGCTTTCTTT. Filled out from reference TRBV11-3 and TRBJ1-1, the complete variable domain reads EAGVVQSPRYKIIEKKQPVAFWCNPISGHNTLYWYLQNLGQGPELLIRYENEEAVDDSQLPKDRFSAERLKGVDSTLKIQPAELGDSAVYLCASSRRTGVNTEAFFGQGTRLTVV.

Concerning this clone: This specimen includes other DNA sequences encoding the same CDR3. This chain connects TRBV29-1 to TRBJ2-7; D may be TRBD2 (7 bases). Germline lookup yields CDR1 SQVTM and CDR2 ANQGSEA. The CDR3 is 13 amino acids. V was trimmed by 4 bases and J by 0 bases, leaving 10 bases between them. CDR3 in amino acids: CSVGGGSSYEQYF. CDR3 sequence (DNA): TGCAGCGTTGGGGGGGGCAGCTCCTACGAGCAGTACTTC.

The gene calls are TRBV4-1 and TRBJ2-3; 11 bases line up with TRBD2. Unmatched junction bases numbered 12, after V lost 5 bases and J lost 2 bases. The CDR3 contains 18 residues. CDR1 MGHRA and CDR2 YSYEKL come from the germline V gene. Written as DNA, the CDR3 is TGCGCCAGCAGCAAACTCGAAAATAGCGGGAGGGCCACAGATACGCAGTATTTT. Translation gives CASSKLENSGRATDTQYF.

CDR3 residues: CASSEGGGGNQPQHF. The CDR3 coding sequence is TGTGCCAGCAGCGAGGGAGGGGGCGGCAATCAGCCCCAGCATTTT. The chain links TRBV9 to TRBJ1-5; 7 bases align to TRBD1. The CDR3 runs to 15 residues. With 3 bases clipped from V and 2 bases from J, the junction kept 5 bases outside the gene matches. The germline gives CDR1 SGDLS, CDR2 YYNGEE.

The rearrangement uses TRBV27 and TRBJ2-5; TRBD2 matches at 7 bases. The J call may not be correct, given that the DNA end is closer to TRBJ2-7. Germline V gene lookup returns CDR1 MNHEY and CDR2 SMNVEV (reference sequence). The CDR3 extends over 14 amino acids. CDR3 protein: CASSLAGAGYEQYF. In DNA, the CDR3 is TGTGCCAGCAGTTTGGCGGGAGCGGGTTACGAGCAGTACTTC.

The gene calls are TRBV6-5 and TRBJ2-1; maybe TRBD2 (6 bases). This CDR3 is 15 amino acids long. Looked up from germline, CDR1 is MNHEY and CDR2 is SVGAGI. Trimming removed 7 bases from V and 0 bases from J, with 13 bases in between. CDR3 coding DNA: TGTGCCAGCAAGGAGGGAACTAGCTCCTACAATGAGCAGTTCTTC. Translated: CASKEGTSSYNEQFF.

This clone occurred once. Different DNA sequences within this sample yield the same CDR3. The chain is built from TRBV6-5 and TRBJ2-1; D unclear. The CDR3 totals 12 residues. Per germline, CDR1 MNHEY and CDR2 SVGAGI. V dropped 2 bases and J dropped 7 bases, with 6 bases sitting between them. In DNA, the CDR3 is TGTGCCAGCAGTTACCCGCCGAATGAGCAGTTCTTC. The encoded protein is CASSYPPNEQFF.

V and J are TRBV25-1 and TRBJ1-2; D unresolved. This CDR3 is built from 15 residues. Germline lookup yields CDR1 MGHDK and CDR2 SYGVNS. V lost 1 base, J lost 6 bases, and 15 bases lay in between. The CDR3 here is CASSESRTSEDGYTF. DNA for the CDR3: TGTGCCAGCAGTGAATCCCGGACCTCGGAAGATGGCTACACCTTC.

The V and J genes are TRBV11-2 and TRBJ2-5; 10 positions agree with TRBD2. V gave up 0 bases and J gave up 4 bases; unmatched junction bases: 11. The CDR3 has 18 residues. In germline, CDR1 is SGHAT, CDR2 FQNNGV. In nucleotides, the CDR3 is TGTGCCAGCAGCTTAGATTCTAAGCGGGAGGGCCTGCTAGAGACCCAGTACTTC. As protein: CASSLDSKREGLLETQYF.

This sequence joins TRBV5-1 and TRBJ1-3, with D possibly being TRBD1 (5 bases). The CDR3 length is 14 residues. V was clipped by 2 bases and J by 4 bases, with 10 bases between them. Germline values: CDR1 SGHRS, CDR2 YFSETQ. The CDR3 DNA reads TGCGCCAGCAGCTTTGCGGGGGTCGGAAACACCATATATTTT. Its translation is CASSFAGVGNTIYF.

This clone was seen only once. The same CDR3 is also encoded by other DNA sequences in this sample. V usage is TRBV4-1 and J usage is TRBJ2-7; 7 nucleotides match TRBD2. Germline CDR1 is MGHRA and CDR2 is YSYEKL. The length of the CDR3 is 16 residues. J lost 2 bases, V lost 4 bases, and 11 bases had no gene match. The CDR3 loop is CASSLNPGGGAYEQYF. In DNA form, the CDR3 reads TGCGCCAGCAGCCTTAACCCCGGTGGGGGGGCCTACGAGCAGTACTTC.

The chain employs TRBV7-9 and TRBJ1-4; a weak D match, TRBD1 (5 bases). This CDR3 has 13 residues. CDR1 and CDR2 (germline): SEHNR, FQNEAQ (reference sequence). V gave up 6 bases and J gave up 5 bases, with 10 bases separating them. CDR3 nucleotide sequence: TGTGCCAGCAGGGAAGGGGTGAATGAAAAACTGTTTTTT. Residues: CASREGVNEKLFF.

For this clone: Other DNA sequences from this sample encode an identical CDR3 as well. This chain uses TRBV4-1 with TRBJ2-7; D perhaps matches TRBD1 (5 bases). With 2 bases removed from V and 4 bases from J, the gap between germline ends came to 9 bases. In germline, CDR1 is MGHRA, CDR2 YSYEKL. This CDR3 contains 13 residues. The CDR3 protein is CASSQRRGYEQYF. As DNA, the CDR3 is TGCGCCAGCAGCCAAAGAAGGGGATACGAGCAGTACTTC.

The V and J genes are TRBV27 and TRBJ1-2; 7 bases are a match to TRBD1. V lost 6 bases and J lost 5; bases outside the gene matches: 9. CDR3 size: 14 residues. Germline V gives CDR1 MNHEY, CDR2 SMNVEV (reference sequence). The CDR3 nucleotides read TGTGCCAGCAGGGGAGACAGGGCCAGTTATGGCTACACCTTC. It specifies CASRGDRASYGYTF.

In its sample, this clone was seen a few times. The chain carries TRBV2 and TRBJ1-5, with D possibly being TRBD1 (5 bases). The CDR3 has 14 residues. In germline, CDR1 is SNHLY, CDR2 FYNNEI. V was cut by 6 bases and J by 1 base, with 10 bases left in between. As DNA, the CDR3 is TGTGCCAGCAGCGGGGGGTTCAGCAATCAGCCCCAGCATTTT. Protein product: CASSGGFSNQPQHF.

J is TRBJ2-7 and V is TRBV6-5; D ambiguous. In germline, CDR1 is MNHEY, CDR2 SVGAGI. The CDR3 runs 10 residues. The V and J ends lost 10 bases and 10 bases respectively, with 14 bases between them. CDR3 in amino acids: CATHRSPQYF. The CDR3 bases are TGTGCCACCCACCGGAGCCCCCAGTACTTC.

V is TRBV11-2 and J is TRBJ1-1; D call uncertain. The V end was cut by 5 bases, the J end by 1 base, with 17 bases between. Germline V CDR1 and CDR2: SGHAT, FQNNGV. This CDR3 spans 16 amino acids. CDR3 in DNA: TGTGCCAGCAGCCAAATCCGGGCAGGTGGGAACACTGAAGCTTTCTTT. Its translation: CASSQIRAGGNTEAFF.

The rearrangement uses TRBV12-5 and TRBJ1-2, with TRBD1 identical over 9 bases. Germline V CDR1 and CDR2: LGHNT, FRNRAP. Trimming at V came to 3 bases and at J to 6 bases, leaving 5 bases not matched to a gene. The CDR3 sequence is 14 residues long. The CDR3: CASGFGQGKDGYTF. The CDR3 DNA follows: TGTGCTAGTGGTTTTGGACAGGGGAAAGATGGCTACACCTTC.

The chain combines TRBV4-1 with TRBJ1-4; D gene uncertain. Trimming stripped 1 base from V and 7 bases from J, with 13 bases between. The CDR3 is made up of 15 amino acids. Germline V gene data show CDR1 as MGHRA and CDR2 as YSYEKL. This CDR3 is CASSQGSRLSEKLFF. CDR3 coding DNA: TGCGCCAGCAGCCAAGGTTCTCGATTAAGTGAAAAACTGTTTTTT.